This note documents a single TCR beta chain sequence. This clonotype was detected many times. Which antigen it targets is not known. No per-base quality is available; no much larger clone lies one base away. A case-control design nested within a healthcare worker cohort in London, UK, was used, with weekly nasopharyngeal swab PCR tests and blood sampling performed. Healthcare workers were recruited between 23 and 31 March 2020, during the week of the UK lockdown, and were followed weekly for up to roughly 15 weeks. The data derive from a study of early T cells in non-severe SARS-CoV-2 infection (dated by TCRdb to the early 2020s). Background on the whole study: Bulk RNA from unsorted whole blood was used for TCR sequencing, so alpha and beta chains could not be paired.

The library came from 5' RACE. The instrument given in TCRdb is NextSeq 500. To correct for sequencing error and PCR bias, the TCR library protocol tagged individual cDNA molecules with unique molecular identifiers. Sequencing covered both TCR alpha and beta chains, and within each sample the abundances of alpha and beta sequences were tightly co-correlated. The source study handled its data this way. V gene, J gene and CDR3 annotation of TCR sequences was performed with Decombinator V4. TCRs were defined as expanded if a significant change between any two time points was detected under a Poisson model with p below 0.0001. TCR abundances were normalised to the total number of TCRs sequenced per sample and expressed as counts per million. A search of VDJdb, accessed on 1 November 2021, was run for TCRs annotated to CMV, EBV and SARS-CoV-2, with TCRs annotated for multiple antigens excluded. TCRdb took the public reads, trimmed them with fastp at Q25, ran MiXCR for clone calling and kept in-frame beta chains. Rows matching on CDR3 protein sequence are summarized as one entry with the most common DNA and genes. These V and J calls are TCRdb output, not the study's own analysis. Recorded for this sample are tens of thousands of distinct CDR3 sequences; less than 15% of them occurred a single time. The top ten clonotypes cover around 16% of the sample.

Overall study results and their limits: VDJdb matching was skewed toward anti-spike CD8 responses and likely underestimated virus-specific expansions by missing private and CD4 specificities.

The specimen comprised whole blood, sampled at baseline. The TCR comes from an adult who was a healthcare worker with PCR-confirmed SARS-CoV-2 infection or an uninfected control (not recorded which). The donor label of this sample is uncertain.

The DNA reads as follows: TGTGCCAGCAGTTACTCGGGGGATACGCAGTATTTT. Its protein is CASSYSGDTQYF. This receptor chain uses TRBV6-5 and TRBJ2-3, with the D gene not confidently named. Based on the germline V gene, the CDR1 and CDR2 sequences are MNHEY and SVGAGI. The CDR3 runs 12 residues from the cysteine to the phenylalanine. The DNA shown is the 36-base CDR3, in frame from base 1. V is clipped by 0 bases and J by 6 bases, and the sequence between their germline boundaries is 4 bases long.